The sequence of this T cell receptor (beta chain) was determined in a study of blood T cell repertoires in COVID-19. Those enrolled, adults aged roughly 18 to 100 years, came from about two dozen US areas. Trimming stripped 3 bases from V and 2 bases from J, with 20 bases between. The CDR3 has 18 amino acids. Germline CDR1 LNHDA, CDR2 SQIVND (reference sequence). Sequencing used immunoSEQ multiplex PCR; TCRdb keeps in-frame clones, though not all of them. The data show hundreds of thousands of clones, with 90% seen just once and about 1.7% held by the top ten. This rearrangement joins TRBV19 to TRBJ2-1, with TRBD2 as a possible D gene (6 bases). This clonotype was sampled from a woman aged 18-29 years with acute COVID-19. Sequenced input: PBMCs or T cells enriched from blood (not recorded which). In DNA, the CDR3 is TGTGCCAGTAGTATTCTTTCTAGCGACCCAGGCACCTACAATGAGCAGTTCTTC. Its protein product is CASSILSSDPGTYNEQFF.